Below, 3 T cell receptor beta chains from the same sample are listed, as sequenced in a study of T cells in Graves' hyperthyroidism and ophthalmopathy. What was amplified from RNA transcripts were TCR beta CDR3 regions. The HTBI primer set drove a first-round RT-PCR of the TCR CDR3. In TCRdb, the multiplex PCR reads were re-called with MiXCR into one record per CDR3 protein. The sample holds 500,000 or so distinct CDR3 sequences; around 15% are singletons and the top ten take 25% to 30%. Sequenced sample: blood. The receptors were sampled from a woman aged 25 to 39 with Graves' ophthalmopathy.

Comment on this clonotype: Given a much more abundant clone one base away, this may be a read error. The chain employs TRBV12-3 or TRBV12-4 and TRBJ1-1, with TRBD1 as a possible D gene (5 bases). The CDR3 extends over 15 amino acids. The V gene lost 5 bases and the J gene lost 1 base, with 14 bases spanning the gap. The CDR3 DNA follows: TGTGCCAGCAGTCCCCTACACGGGGCGAACACTGAAGCTTTCTTT. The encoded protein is CASSPLHGANTEAFF.

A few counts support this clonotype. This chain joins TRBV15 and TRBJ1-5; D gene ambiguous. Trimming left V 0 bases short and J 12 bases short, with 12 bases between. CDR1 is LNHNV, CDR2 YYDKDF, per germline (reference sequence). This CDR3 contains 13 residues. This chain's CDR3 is CATSREPFEHQHF. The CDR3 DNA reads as TGTGCCACCAGCAGAGAACCCTTCGAGCACCAGCATTTT.

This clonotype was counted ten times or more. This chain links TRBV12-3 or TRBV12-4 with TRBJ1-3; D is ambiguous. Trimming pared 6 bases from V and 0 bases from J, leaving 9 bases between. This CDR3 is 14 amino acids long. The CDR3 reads CASSPWSSGNTIYF. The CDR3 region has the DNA TGTGCCAGCAGCCCATGGTCCTCTGGAAACACCATATATTTT.